This T cell receptor beta chain was sequenced for a study of tumor-infiltrating lymphocytes in oesophageal squamous cell carcinoma. One entry per CDR3 protein, called by TCRdb with MiXCR from the PCR reads. The table lists about 14,000 distinct CDR3 sequences, roughly half of them singletons. Looked up from germline, CDR1 is SGHVS and CDR2 is FNYEAQ. The CDR3 spans 14 residues. This receptor was taken from a male donor with esophageal squamous cell carcinoma. The rearrangement links TRBV7-6 to TRBJ2-4; no definite D call. The DNA end lines up better with TRBJ2-5; the J call may be wrong. The sequenced sample was blood. Here the CDR3 DNA reads TGTGCCAGCAGCTTAGGGACGGGCCAAGAGACCCAGTACTTC. Translating it yields CASSLGTGQETQYF.